Listed below are T cell receptor beta chains from one sample, sequenced in a study of PD-1 blockade in classical Hodgkin lymphoma. Libraries were prepared by immunoSEQ multiplex PCR; TCRdb keeps only in-frame clonotypes and omits some of them. Counted here are 90,000 to 110,000 clones, around nine tenths occurring once; the ten biggest clones make up about 20%. The sequencing here drew on peripheral blood mononuclear cells (PBMCs), taken before the fourth cycle of nivolumab. Receptors were obtained from a human donor with classical Hodgkin lymphoma. The CDR3 runs from the conserved cysteine through the conserved F or W. The order of the fields is clone size, V gene, J gene, D gene, CDR3 DNA, CDR3 protein. A D gene is named only where the DNA matches it firmly. Clone size is given for some rows only: seen once, a few or many times, or a class if the clone is expanded.

size: once
V: TRBV4-1
J: TRBJ1-6
D: TRBD1
DNA: TGCGCCAGCAGCCAACCGGACAGGGATTCACCCCTCCACTTT
CDR3: CASSQPDRDSPLHF

size: NA
V: TRBV2
J: TRBJ2-5
D: NA
DNA: TGTGCCAGCAGTGAATGGGCTCAAGAGACCCAGTACTTC
CDR3: CASSEWAQETQYF

size: NA
V: TRBV10-2
J: TRBJ2-7
D: NA
DNA: TGCGCCAGCAGTGACGGGGCCTACTACGAGCAGTACTTC
CDR3: CASSDGAYYEQYF

size: NA
V: TRBV5-1
J: TRBJ2-5
D: TRBD1
DNA: TGCGCCAGCCGCTCCCCCCAACAGGGGGCTCAAGAGACCCAGTACTTC
CDR3: CASRSPQQGAQETQYF

size: NA
V: TRBV29-1
J: TRBJ2-2
D: NA
DNA: TGCAGCGTGGGCCGGGGAAACACCGGGGAGCTGTTTTTT
CDR3: CSVGRGNTGELFF

size: NA
V: TRBV4-3
J: TRBJ1-1
D: NA
DNA: TGCGCCAGCAGCCAAGAGACTCAGGGGTCTACTGAAGCTTTCTTT
CDR3: CASSQETQGSTEAFF

size: NA
V: TRBV6-5
J: TRBJ2-7
D: NA
DNA: TGTGCCACCAGGGGGGAGGGCGGGGCCTCCTACGAGCAGTACTTC
CDR3: CATRGEGGASYEQYF

size: NA
V: TRBV28
J: TRBJ2-7
D: TRBD2
DNA: TGTGCCAGCGGACTAGCGGGAGCCACGGGACATTACGAGCAGTACTTC
CDR3: CASGLAGATGHYEQYF

size: NA
V: TRBV5-1
J: TRBJ2-1
D: NA
DNA: TGCGCCAGCAGCCCGGGACTCCCCAACAATGAGCAGTTCTTC
CDR3: CASSPGLPNNEQFF

size: NA
V: TRBV10-1
J: TRBJ2-2
D: NA
DNA: TGCGCCAGCAGTGACCCAAACACCGGGGAGCTGTTTTTT
CDR3: CASSDPNTGELFF

size: once
V: TRBV2
J: TRBJ2-7
D: TRBD2
DNA: TGTGCCAGCAGATACGGTTGGCCTAGCGGGGCCTACGAGCAGTACTTC
CDR3: CASRYGWPSGAYEQYF

size: once
V: TRBV2
J: TRBJ1-5
D: NA
DNA: TGTGCCAGCAGTGATGGGTCTTTTAGCAATCAGCCCCAGCATTTT
CDR3: CASSDGSFSNQPQHF

size: NA
V: TRBV6-5
J: TRBJ1-2
D: NA
DNA: TGTGCCAGCAGTTACGCAAGGAACAGGAACTATGGCTACACCTTC
CDR3: CASSYARNRNYGYTF

size: NA
V: TRBV27
J: TRBJ2-7
D: TRBD1
DNA: TGTGCCAGCAGTATCACCGGGACAGGGTCCTACGAGCAGTACTTC
CDR3: CASSITGTGSYEQYF

size: NA
V: TRBV27
J: TRBJ2-1
D: NA
DNA: TGTGCCAGCTTAAGGAGGCAGGGTAGGATCAATGAGCAGTTCTTC
CDR3: CASLRRQGRINEQFF

size: NA
V: TRBV5-4
J: TRBJ1-1
D: NA
DNA: TGTGCCAGCAGCTTGCAGGGACAAGGCCATGAAGCTTTCTTT
CDR3: CASSLQGQGHEAFF

size: NA
V: TRBV2
J: TRBJ1-3
D: NA
DNA: TGTGCCAGCAGTGAATGGATCTCTGGAAACACCATATATTTT
CDR3: CASSEWISGNTIYF

size: NA
V: TRBV6-1
J: TRBJ2-1
D: TRBD2
DNA: TGTGCCAGCATTGAACTTTCTAGCGGGAACTACAATGAGCAGTTCTTC
CDR3: CASIELSSGNYNEQFF

size: NA
V: TRBV30
J: TRBJ2-7
D: NA
DNA: TGTGCCTGGAGTGCCGCGTACGAGCAGTACTTC
CDR3: CAWSAAYEQYF

size: NA
V: TRBV7-8
J: TRBJ2-3
D: NA
DNA: TGTGCCAGCAGCTTATCCGGGTCGGGCGCAGATACGCAGTATTTT
CDR3: CASSLSGSGADTQYF

size: NA
V: TRBV5-5
J: TRBJ1-2
D: TRBD1
DNA: TGTGCCAGCAGCCTATCAACAGGGGACTATGGCTACACCTTC
CDR3: CASSLSTGDYGYTF

size: NA
V: TRBV14
J: TRBJ2-5
D: NA
DNA: TGTGCCAGCAGCCAAGTAGAGACAGGCCCACCGTACTTC
CDR3: CASSQVETGPPYF

size: NA
V: TRBV2
J: TRBJ2-1
D: NA
DNA: TGTGCCAGCAGTGGGACCTGGGGGGTAAATGAGCAGTTCTTC
CDR3: CASSGTWGVNEQFF

size: NA
V: TRBV7-6
J: TRBJ1-5
D: NA
DNA: TGTGCCAGCAGCTTAGAGGGACACCGAAGCAATCAGCCCCAGCATTTT
CDR3: CASSLEGHRSNQPQHF

size: NA
V: TRBV27
J: TRBJ2-7
D: TRBD2
DNA: TGTGCCAGCAGTTTCCGGGGACTAGCGGCAACCTACGAGCAGTACTTC
CDR3: CASSFRGLAATYEQYF

size: NA
V: TRBV13
J: TRBJ2-3
D: TRBD2
DNA: TGTGCCAGCAGCTACCGGACTAGCGGAGATACGCAGTATTTT
CDR3: CASSYRTSGDTQYF

size: NA
V: TRBV30
J: TRBJ1-5
D: NA
DNA: TGTGCCTGGAGTCCGTTTTCCCGGGCCCCAAATCAGCCCCAGCATTTT
CDR3: CAWSPFSRAPNQPQHF

size: once
V: TRBV30
J: TRBJ2-4
D: NA
DNA: TGTGCCTGGCGCAGGGTAGCCAAAAACATTCAGTACTTC
CDR3: CAWRRVAKNIQYF

size: NA
V: TRBV5-6
J: TRBJ2-1
D: NA
DNA: TGTGCCAGCAGCTCGTCCCTGGAGGGTTCCTACAATGAGCAGTTCTTC
CDR3: CASSSSLEGSYNEQFF

size: NA
V: TRBV9
J: TRBJ1-3
D: NA
DNA: TGTGCCAGCAGCGTAGTAGACTCCAGCTCTGGAAACACCATATATTTT
CDR3: CASSVVDSSSGNTIYF

size: NA
V: TRBV2
J: TRBJ2-4
D: NA
DNA: TGTGCCAGCAGTGTGCAGGGGACGGCCAAAAACATTCAGTACTTC
CDR3: CASSVQGTAKNIQYF

size: few
V: TRBV6-1
J: TRBJ1-4
D: TRBD1
DNA: TGTGCCAGCAGCCTCCGACAGGGGGGCGATGAAAAACTGTTTTTT
CDR3: CASSLRQGGDEKLFF

size: NA
V: TRBV6-1
J: TRBJ1-5
D: TRBD1
DNA: TGTGCCAGTACCCGGGACAGCCTATATCAGCCCCAGCATTTT
CDR3: CASTRDSLYQPQHF

size: NA
V: TRBV13
J: TRBJ2-5
D: NA
DNA: TGTGCCAGTTCCGTCCGGGGAAACCAAGAGACCCAGTACTTC
CDR3: CASSVRGNQETQYF

size: NA
V: TRBV10-3
J: TRBJ2-3
D: TRBD2
DNA: TGTGCCATCAGGGGGACTAGCGGGAGAACAGATACGCAGTATTTT
CDR3: CAIRGTSGRTDTQYF

size: NA
V: TRBV5-1
J: TRBJ2-5
D: NA
DNA: TGCGCCAGCAGACCTACAGGGTGGGAAGAGACCCAGTACTTC
CDR3: CASRPTGWEETQYF

size: NA
V: TRBV5-1
J: TRBJ1-4
D: NA
DNA: TGCGCCAGCAGCTCCGGACGGGGAAATGAAAAACTGTTTTTT
CDR3: CASSSGRGNEKLFF

size: NA
V: TRBV10-1
J: TRBJ2-3
D: TRBD2
DNA: TGCGCCAGCAGTGAGTCGGGGACTAGCGGCACAGATACGCAGTATTTT
CDR3: CASSESGTSGTDTQYF

size: few
V: TRBV5-1
J: TRBJ2-2
D: NA
DNA: TGCGCCAGCAGCCCGTCCCCTGGAGTGAAAAACACCGGGGAGCTGTTTTTT
CDR3: CASSPSPGVKNTGELFF

size: NA
V: TRBV29-1
J: TRBJ2-2
D: NA
DNA: TGCAGCGGGCGGAGGTTCGGGGAGCTGTTTTTT
CDR3: CSGRRFGELFF

size: NA
V: TRBV19
J: TRBJ1-1
D: NA
DNA: TGTGCCAGTAGTATTGCAGGGAAATCCATGAACACTGAAGCTTTCTTT
CDR3: CASSIAGKSMNTEAFF

size: NA
V: TRBV4-3
J: TRBJ2-7
D: NA
DNA: TGCGCCAGCAGCCAAGATTCCCCCGACATTTACGAGCAGTACTTC
CDR3: CASSQDSPDIYEQYF

size: NA
V: TRBV4-2
J: TRBJ2-5
D: NA
DNA: TGTGCCAGCAGCCAAGAGATTCGGGAGACCCAGTACTTC
CDR3: CASSQEIRETQYF

size: once
V: TRBV29-1
J: TRBJ2-4
D: NA
DNA: TGCAGCGCCCAAAGTCGGGTCAGACAAAACATTCAGTACTTC
CDR3: CSAQSRVRQNIQYF

size: few
V: TRBV5-5
J: TRBJ1-5
D: NA
DNA: TGTGCCAGCAGCTGGGTGGGGACGGAGAACAATCAGCCCCAGCATTTT
CDR3: CASSWVGTENNQPQHF

size: NA
V: TRBV28
J: TRBJ2-2
D: NA
DNA: TGTGCCAGCATCGATATGGGACGGGTGAACACCGGGGAGCTGTTTTTT
CDR3: CASIDMGRVNTGELFF

size: NA
V: TRBV30
J: TRBJ1-6
D: NA
DNA: TGTGCCTGGAAGATAGAGAAAGATTCACCCCTCCACTTT
CDR3: CAWKIEKDSPLHF

size: NA
V: TRBV7-2
J: TRBJ1-1
D: NA
DNA: TGTGCCAGCAGCTTACCCAGACAGAGCACTGAAGCTTTCTTT
CDR3: CASSLPRQSTEAFF

size: NA
V: TRBV6-5
J: TRBJ1-2
D: TRBD1
DNA: TGTGCCAGCAGTTACTCCTCTAGGGGGCTGAACTATGGCTACACCTTC
CDR3: CASSYSSRGLNYGYTF

size: NA
V: TRBV7-6
J: TRBJ2-5
D: TRBD1
DNA: TGTGCCAGCAGCGGACCGGGACAGGGGGGAGAGACCCAGTACTTC
CDR3: CASSGPGQGGETQYF

size: NA
V: TRBV5-6
J: TRBJ2-7
D: TRBD2
DNA: TGTGCCAGCAGCCCGGGGGGTCAGGGCTTTCTCTACGAGCAGTACTTC
CDR3: CASSPGGQGFLYEQYF

size: NA
V: TRBV5-6
J: TRBJ2-2
D: TRBD1
DNA: TGTGCCAGCAGCTCAACCGGGACAGGGGCCGGGGAGCTGTTTTTT
CDR3: CASSSTGTGAGELFF

size: once
V: TRBV5-1
J: TRBJ1-3
D: NA
DNA: TGCGCCAGCAGCTTGGGGGGATCCGGGCTCTCTGGAAACACCATATATTTT
CDR3: CASSLGGSGLSGNTIYF